A few counts support the clone carrying this TCR beta chain. Its antigen is as yet unknown. This entry belongs to a study of T-cell reconstitution after alpha-beta-depleted transplantation in children. Study outcomes and limitations: Most T-cell counts and diversity one year after the transplant came from T cells that were newly produced. Alpha-beta T cells about two months after transplant reportedly derived from several hundred expanded graft clones.

This CDR3 region has 13 residues. Trimming took 3 bases from V and 5 from J, leaving 13 bases between them. CDR1 is DFQATT, CDR2 SNEGSKA, per germline (reference sequence). Unique molecular identifiers were incorporated when the TCRbeta library was constructed. TCRdb processed the PCR reads anew with MiXCR; each CDR3 protein has one entry. The repertoire holds some 300,000 distinct CDR3 sequences, roughly 9.1% seen once, with approximately 7.6% in the top ten. Sequencing used PBMCs, obtained before TCRalphabeta/CD19-depleted stem cell transplant. The chain links TRBV20-1 to TRBJ1-2, with a weak D call TRBD1 (5 bases). This clonotype was obtained from a boy younger than two with acute myeloid leukemia, due to receive a stem cell transplant. The CDR3 DNA follows: TGCAGTGCTAGGCCGGGACGGATTTATGGCTACACCTTC. As protein: CSARPGRIYGYTF.